This entry lists 28 T cell receptor beta chains sequenced from one sample in a study of T cells in Graves' hyperthyroidism and ophthalmopathy. Amplified TCR beta CDR3 regions came from RNA transcripts. Primed by the HTBI set, a first-round RT-PCR was run on the TCR CDR3. TCRdb reprocessed the multiplex PCR reads with MiXCR, giving one entry per CDR3 protein. The sample lists some 560,000 distinct CDR3 sequences; more than 15% were seen once. Sequenced sample: blood. Receptors were obtained from a young woman with Graves' hyperthyroidism.

The V gene is TRBV28, the J gene TRBJ2-7, with a possible D match to TRBD2 (6 bases). CDR3 length: 13 residues. Germline assignment: CDR1 MDHEN and CDR2 SYDVKM. V dropped 5 bases and J dropped 2 bases, with 10 bases sitting between them. The CDR3 region has the DNA TGTGCCAGCAGTACAGCGGGCCCCTACGAGCAGTACTTC. Encoded protein: CASSTAGPYEQYF.

This clonotype was detected a few times. The chain is built from TRBV6-2 or TRBV6-3 and TRBJ2-4; no clear D gene. The CDR3 totals 15 residues. The V end lost 5 bases, the J end lost 0 bases, and 11 bases lay between the germline ends. CDR1 is MNHEY, CDR2 SVGEGT, per germline. CDR3 nucleotide sequence: TGTGCCAGCAGTCCAGAATTTCTAGCCAAAAACATTCAGTACTTC. Residues: CASSPEFLAKNIQYF.

This clonotype was counted between two and nine times. The V call is TRBV10-3, the J call TRBJ2-3; 14 nucleotides match TRBD2. The V gene end was trimmed by 4 bases and the J gene end by 6 bases; junction bases not matched to a gene: 3. Germline V gene sequence: CDR1 ENHRY, CDR2 SYGVKD. The CDR3 sequence is 15 residues long. The CDR3, as DNA: TGTGCCATCAGTGCGACTAGCGGGAGGGGTGATACGCAGTATTTT. Its translation: CAISATSGRGDTQYF.

The V call is TRBV2, the J call TRBJ1-2, with a tentative D call TRBD1 (5 bases). Trimming took off 4 bases at V and 7 bases at J, with 13 bases between the two ends. Germline lookup yields CDR1 SNHLY and CDR2 FYNNEI. CDR3 length equals 13 residues. CDR3 residues: CASSVSTGGGYTF. The CDR3 region has the DNA TGTGCCAGCAGTGTGTCAACAGGCGGTGGCTACACCTTC.

The chain combines TRBV12-3 or TRBV12-4 with TRBJ2-1; TRBD2 agrees at 7 bases. The CDR3 runs 16 residues. V shed 3 bases and J 2 bases; nucleotides not matched to a gene: 7. Here the CDR3 reads CASSLEAGPPYNEQFF. The CDR3 bases are TGTGCCAGCAGTTTGGAAGCGGGACCTCCCTACAATGAGCAGTTCTTC.

This clonotype occurred many times. V usage is TRBV7-3 and J usage is TRBJ2-3; no firm D call. V lost 3 bases and J lost 2, with 6 bases in between. Germline values: CDR1 SGHTA, CDR2 FQGTGA. This CDR3 region has 13 residues. The CDR3: CASSFAATDTQYF. The CDR3 bases are TGTGCCAGCAGCTTCGCAGCCACAGATACGCAGTATTTT.

This clonotype was picked up many times. The chain combines TRBV27 with TRBJ1-1; a possible D gene is TRBD1 (5 bases). CDR3 size: 17 residues. Between the trimmed V and J ends, which lost 7 bases and 3 bases, there was a span of 24 bases. Germline V gene sequence: CDR1 MNHEY, CDR2 SMNVEV (reference sequence). The chain's CDR3 is CASISRKGRTGYTEAFF. In DNA form, the CDR3 reads TGTGCCAGCATTTCTCGTAAGGGGCGAACCGGTTACACTGAAGCTTTCTTT.

The sample holds many counts of this clonotype. The rearrangement uses TRBV9 and TRBJ2-5; no clear D. Trimming shortened V by 3 bases and J by 5 bases, and 14 bases separated the two germline ends. Per the germline V gene, CDR1 is SGDLS and CDR2 is YYNGEE. CDR3 size: 14 residues. The CDR3 spells CASSAGRIRETQYF. Here the CDR3 DNA reads TGTGCCAGCAGCGCCGGACGGATCAGGGAGACCCAGTACTTC.

The sample holds many counts of this clonotype. This chain joins TRBV11-2 and TRBJ2-2; TRBD1 is a possible D gene (6 bases). This CDR3 spans 16 amino acids. V lost 1 base to trimming and J lost 0 bases, with 9 bases between them. Looked up from germline, CDR1 is SGHAT and CDR2 is FQNNGV. The CDR3 here is CASSLGRTANTGELFF. Here the CDR3 DNA reads TGTGCCAGCAGCTTAGGGAGGACAGCGAACACCGGGGAGCTGTTTTTT.

This clonotype was counted ten times or more. The chain combines TRBV30 with TRBJ1-1; 7 bases map to TRBD1. V shed 6 bases and J 0 bases; nucleotides not matched to a gene: 4. There are 13 residues in the CDR3. The germline gives CDR1 GTSNPN, CDR2 SVGIG (reference sequence). The DNA for the CDR3 is TGTGCCTGTAACAGGGGCATGAACACTGAAGCTTTCTTT. It yields the protein CACNRGMNTEAFF.

As for this clonotype: Given a much more abundant clone one base away, this may be a read error. The chain links TRBV20-1 to TRBJ2-3, with D tentatively TRBD2 (6 bases). The germline V gene has CDR1 DFQATT and CDR2 SNEGSKA (reference sequence). The CDR3 loop spans 13 amino acids. The chain's CDR3 is CSAAVTSTDAQYF. The DNA of the CDR3 is TGCAGTGCGGCGGTTACTAGCACAGATGCGCAGTATTTT.

This clonotype was seen many times. V is TRBV18 and J is TRBJ2-1; TRBD2 agrees at 9 bases. CDR1 and CDR2 from the germline V gene are KGHSH and LQKENI. The CDR3 extends over 14 amino acids. Losses at the gene ends were 3 bases for V and 6 bases for J; bases not matched to a gene: 3. This chain's CDR3 is CASSPPGLANEQFF. As DNA, the CDR3 is TGTGCCAGCTCACCCCCGGGACTAGCCAATGAGCAGTTCTTC. The full variable domain, completed using reference TRBV18 and TRBJ2-1, is NAGVMQNPRHLVRRRGQEARLRCSPMKGHSHVYWYRQLPEEGLKFMVYLQKENIIDESGMPKERFSAEFPKEGPSILRIQQVVRGDSAAYFCASSPPGLANEQFFGPGTRLTVL.

There are many counts of this clonotype. The rearrangement links TRBV27 to TRBJ2-2; TRBD1 is a possible D gene (6 bases). Germline V gene lookup returns CDR1 MNHEY and CDR2 SMNVEV (reference sequence). V lost 6 bases to trimming and J lost 2 bases, with 13 bases between them. CDR3 length: 15 residues. CDR3 in amino acids: CASSQTGSNTGELFF. CDR3 bases: TGTGCCAGCAGCCAAACAGGGTCAAACACCGGGGAGCTGTTTTTT.

This clonotype was detected ten times or more. V is TRBV7-6 and J is TRBJ2-7, with no clear D. The V end was cut by 5 bases, the J end by 3 bases, with 11 bases between. The CDR3 has 13 residues. Germline V gene data show CDR1 as SGHVS and CDR2 as FNYEAQ. CDR3: CASSTGPGYEQYF. CDR3 DNA sequence: TGTGCCAGCAGCACGGGCCCAGGCTACGAGCAGTACTTC.

This clonotype was observed many times. This sequence joins TRBV6-1 and TRBJ2-7; 11 bases agree with TRBD1. Germline-derived CDR1 and CDR2 are MNHNS and SASEGT. V lost 6 bases, J lost 4 bases, and 5 bases stayed unmatched. CDR3 length equals 14 residues. This chain's CDR3 is CASRVGQGGYEQYF. The CDR3 nucleotides are TGTGCCAGCAGGGTGGGACAGGGGGGTTACGAGCAGTACTTC.

This clonotype has ten or more counts. The chain uses TRBV5-1 and TRBJ2-7; D not certain. V lost 0 bases to trimming and J lost 4 bases, with 8 bases between them. The germline V gene encodes CDR1 SGHRS and CDR2 YFSETQ. This CDR3 comprises 13 residues. In nucleotides, the CDR3 is TGCGCCAGCAGCTTGGATGCTCGTTACGAGCAGTACTTC. Amino acid sequence: CASSLDARYEQYF.

This CDR3 reads CASSQLHLQSQETQYF. CDR3 bases: TGTGCCAGCAGCCAGCTACACCTCCAATCCCAAGAGACCCAGTACTTC. The V gene is TRBV4-2, the J gene TRBJ2-5, with unresolved D. Germline V gene sequence: CDR1 LGHNA, CDR2 YNFKEQ. Trimming shortened V by 3 bases and J by 1 base, and 15 bases separated the two germline ends. The CDR3 is 16 amino acids.

This chain uses TRBV20-1 with TRBJ2-1; TRBD2 matches at 8 bases. Germline CDR1 reads DFQATT; CDR2 reads SNEGSKA (reference sequence). The CDR3 length is 16 residues. Losses at the gene ends were 0 bases for V and 5 bases for J; bases not matched to a gene: 9. The CDR3 spells CSARDSGTSLNNEQFF. CDR3 bases: TGCAGTGCTAGAGATTCTGGGACTAGTCTTAACAATGAGCAGTTCTTC.

The chain has TRBV6-2 or TRBV6-3 and TRBJ2-1, with D unresolved. CDR3 length: 11 amino acids. CDR1 and CDR2 from the germline V gene are MNHEY and SVGEGT. Between the trimmed V and J ends, which lost 6 bases and 14 bases, there was a span of 14 bases. The CDR3 spells CASSRDREEFF. The CDR3 bases are TGTGCCAGCAGCCGAGACCGCGAGGAGTTCTTC.

V is TRBV2 and J is TRBJ2-1; a possible D gene is TRBD2 (6 bases). Germline values: CDR1 SNHLY, CDR2 FYNNEI. The CDR3 covers 17 residues. V dropped 8 bases and J dropped 0 bases, with 20 bases sitting between them. The CDR3 nucleotides are TGTGCCAGCGATTTTTCTTCGGGAGCGATCTCCTACAATGAGCAGTTCTTC. Protein product: CASDFSSGAISYNEQFF.

The chain combines TRBV19 with TRBJ1-5; possible D gene TRBD1, 6 bases. The V gene lost 5 bases and the J gene lost 3 bases, with 20 bases spanning the gap. The germline V gene has CDR1 LNHDA and CDR2 SQIVND (reference sequence). The CDR3 contains 17 residues. DNA of the CDR3: TGTGCCAGTAGTGATAACAGGGAGGGCCTGAACAATCAGCCCCAGCATTTT. Its translation: CASSDNREGLNNQPQHF.

A word on this clonotype: This sequence may be a read error, since a much larger clone differs from it by one base. The chain couples TRBV20-1 to TRBJ2-7, with TRBD1 identical over 9 bases. CDR3 length: 14 amino acids. The germline V gene encodes CDR1 DFQATT and CDR2 SNEGSKA (reference sequence). CDR3 DNA sequence: TGCAGTGCTAGCAACCGGGACAGGGTCCACGAGCGGTACTTC. This encodes CSASNRDRVHERYF.

This clonotype was seen ten or more times. The rearrangement joins TRBV3-1 to TRBJ2-1; D gene ambiguous. The ends were cut back, 2 bases at V and 6 bases at J, with 8 bases in the middle. This CDR3 comprises 13 residues. Germline loops: CDR1 LGHDT, CDR2 YNNKEL (reference sequence). The CDR3 nucleotides are TGTGCCAGCAGCCAATTGGCGGTCAATGAGCAGTTCTTC. It specifies CASSQLAVNEQFF.

This clonotype was recorded many times. The chain combines TRBV12-3 or TRBV12-4 with TRBJ1-1; 7 nucleotides line up with TRBD1. The junction had 8 bases not matched to a gene; V was cut back by 5 bases and J by 5 bases. This CDR3 comprises 14 residues. This CDR3 is CASSAGTVGTEAFF. The CDR3 bases are TGTGCCAGCAGTGCCGGGACAGTGGGGACTGAAGCTTTCTTT.

This chain links TRBV4-3 with TRBJ2-7; D unresolved. V was pared by 0 bases and J by 4 bases, with 7 bases between. CDR1 is LGHNA, CDR2 YSLEER, per germline. The CDR3 sequence is 13 residues long. The CDR3 sequence is CASSQDLIYEQYF. The CDR3 DNA reads as TGCGCCAGCAGCCAAGATTTGATATACGAGCAGTACTTC.

The chain recombines TRBV14 with TRBJ2-2; D call uncertain. In germline, CDR1 is SGHDN, CDR2 FVKESK. The CDR3 sequence is 15 residues long. Trimming took off 3 bases at V and 0 bases at J, with 8 bases between the two ends. CDR3 bases: TGTGCCAGCAGCCAGGACCGAACGAACACCGGGGAGCTGTTTTTT. Protein product: CASSQDRTNTGELFF.

CDR3 region: CASSQDLWGPLHF. The CDR3 coding sequence is TGCGCCAGCAGCCAAGATTTATGGGGTCCTCTCCACTTT. The chain uses TRBV4-3 and TRBJ1-6; D call uncertain. The CDR3 runs to 13 residues. Germline CDR1 LGHNA, CDR2 YSLEER. With 0 bases removed from V and 16 bases from J, the gap between germline ends came to 13 bases.

This clonotype was counted at least ten times. The chain links TRBV20-1 to TRBJ2-1, with TRBD1 matching over 8 bases. CDR3 length: 12 amino acids. Germline CDR1 and CDR2: DFQATT and SNEGSKA (reference sequence). J lost 9 bases, V lost 5 bases, and 6 bases had no gene match. The CDR3 here is CSAWTGRSEQFF. CDR3 nucleotides: TGCAGTGCTTGGACAGGGCGGAGTGAGCAGTTCTTC.